These 24 T cell receptor beta chains originate from one sample sequenced in a study of blood T cell repertoires in COVID-19. Only in-frame clones appear in the TCRdb table, and some are missing; sequencing was by immunoSEQ multiplex PCR. The table has 95,000 to 150,000 clones, roughly 89% seen once. The material sequenced was peripheral blood. These receptors all stem from a woman aged 55-70 years with COVID-19, enrolled during active disease.

This clone appeared a single time. The J gene is TRBJ1-4, the V gene TRBV6-2 or TRBV6-3; 7 bases are shared with TRBD1. This CDR3 has 14 residues. Unmatched junction bases numbered 7, after V lost 6 bases and J lost 6 bases. Looked up from germline, CDR1 is MNHEY and CDR2 is SVGEGT. Here the CDR3 reads CASSFPGQDEKLFF. CDR3 nucleotides: TGTGCCAGCAGCTTCCCCGGACAGGATGAAAAACTGTTTTTT.

V usage is TRBV7-2 and J usage is TRBJ1-5; TRBD1 aligns across 8 bases. The CDR3 contains 15 residues. Germline loops: CDR1 SGHTA, CDR2 FQGNSA. J lost 3 bases, V lost 1 base, and 2 bases had no gene match. CDR3 region: CASSLGQGANQPQHF. The CDR3 nucleotides read TGTGCCAGCAGCTTAGGCCAGGGGGCCAATCAGCCCCAGCATTTT.

The gene calls are TRBV9 and TRBJ2-1; 13 bases are shared with TRBD2. The trim removed 3 bases at V and 7 bases at J, leaving 7 bases unmatched. Germline-derived CDR1 and CDR2 are SGDLS and YYNGEE. The CDR3 totals 16 residues. CDR3 loop: CASSGATSGGSNEQFF. In DNA form, the CDR3 reads TGTGCCAGCAGCGGAGCGACTAGCGGGGGGTCGAATGAGCAGTTCTTC.

This clone was observed a few times. The chain carries TRBV11-2 and TRBJ1-5; no clear D. Germline lookup yields CDR1 SGHAT and CDR2 FQNNGV. The CDR3 spans 13 residues. V gave up 1 base and J gave up 6 bases, with 7 bases separating them. The CDR3: CASSLAAAQPQHF. The CDR3 region has the DNA TGTGCCAGCAGCTTAGCAGCGGCTCAGCCCCAGCATTTT.

The chain's CDR3 is CRAGGSYGYTF. In nucleotides, the CDR3 is TGCAGAGCAGGGGGAAGCTATGGCTACACCTTC. V is TRBV20-1 and J is TRBJ1-2, with TRBD1 matching 7 bases. Germline loops: CDR1 DFQATT, CDR2 SNEGSKA (reference sequence). The CDR3 runs 11 residues.

The chain has TRBV5-4 and TRBJ2-6, with TRBD1 as a possible D gene (6 bases). Trimming took 1 base from V and 4 from J, leaving 12 bases between them. The germline gives CDR1 SGHNT, CDR2 YYREEE (reference sequence). This CDR3 has 16 residues. The CDR3: CASSLSTGLGANVLTF. Written as DNA, the CDR3 is TGTGCCAGCAGCTTGTCTACAGGGTTAGGGGCCAACGTCCTGACTTTC.

The CDR3 DNA is TGTGCCAGCAGCTTACTCAATCAGCCCCAGCATTTT. Residues: CASSLLNQPQHF. This chain uses TRBV11-2 with TRBJ1-5; D is undetermined. In germline, CDR1 is SGHAT, CDR2 FQNNGV. CDR3 length: 12 amino acids. The V gene lost 2 bases and the J gene lost 3 bases, with 2 bases spanning the gap. The variable domain in full, with the rest retrieved from reference TRBV11-2 and TRBJ1-5, is EAGVAQSPRYKIIEKRQSVAFWCNPISGHATLYWYQQILGQGPKLLIQFQNNGVVDDSQLPKDRFSAERLKGVDSTLKIQPAKLEDSAVYLCASSLLNQPQHFGDGTRLSIL.

This clone was seen a few times. The V and J genes are TRBV25-1 and TRBJ1-2, with a weak D call TRBD1 (6 bases). The V end was cut by 3 bases, the J end by 0 bases, with 20 bases between. This CDR3 region has 18 residues. The V gene's germline CDR1 is MGHDK and CDR2 SYGVNS. The CDR3: CASSDGTRGIGTNYGYTF. CDR3 coding DNA: TGTGCCAGCAGTGACGGGACACGAGGTATTGGAACTAACTATGGCTACACCTTC.

This clone has just one count. V is TRBV7-2 and J is TRBJ2-2; 8 nucleotides match TRBD2. Germline lookup yields CDR1 SGHTA and CDR2 FQGNSA. With V trimmed by 7 bases and J by 5 bases, 9 bases remained unmatched. The CDR3 extends over 15 amino acids. CDR3 in DNA: TGTGCCAGCATTCTTAGCGGGGTTGGGACCGGGGAGCTGTTTTTT. Its protein product is CASILSGVGTGELFF.

V usage is TRBV10-3 and J usage is TRBJ2-4; 8 positions match TRBD1. The germline CDR1 and CDR2 sequences are ENHRY and SYGVKD. V was pared by 6 bases and J by 9 bases, with 13 bases of the junction left unmatched. The CDR3 has 15 residues. As DNA, the CDR3 is TGTGCCATCAGCGAAGGACAGGGCTCTCAGGGCATTCAGTACTTC. Its translation is CAISEGQGSQGIQYF.

The rearrangement links TRBV7-9 to TRBJ1-1, with a tentative D call TRBD1 (5 bases). The V gene lost 0 bases and the J gene lost 4 bases, with 12 bases spanning the gap. This CDR3 is 15 amino acids long. Germline CDR1 reads SEHNR; CDR2 reads FQNEAQ (reference sequence). Here the CDR3 DNA reads TGTGCCAGCAGCTTAGCGCTCGCCAGGGCCACTGAAGCTTTCTTT. This translates into CASSLALARATEAFF.

The chain joins TRBV19 to TRBJ1-6; perhaps TRBD1 as D (6 bases). CDR1 LNHDA and CDR2 SQIVND come from the germline V gene (reference sequence). V was cut by 4 bases and J by 6 bases, with 16 bases left in between. CDR3 size: 16 residues. The CDR3 protein is CASSTLYGTLNSPLHF. CDR3 in DNA: TGTGCCAGTAGTACCCTTTACGGGACACTTAATTCACCCCTCCACTTT.

The chain joins TRBV18 to TRBJ1-1; D ambiguous. CDR1 and CDR2 from the germline V gene are KGHSH and LQKENI. V lost 6 bases and J 3 bases, leaving 11 bases between the germline ends. This CDR3 comprises 13 residues. The chain's CDR3 is CASSSSGDTEAFF. In nucleotides, the CDR3 is TGTGCCAGCTCCTCAAGCGGGGACACTGAAGCTTTCTTT.

This clone came up a few times. A read error may produce the germline difference seen at one junction end. The rearrangement links TRBV19 to TRBJ2-1; 13 bases match TRBD2. The CDR3 loop spans 14 amino acids. Germline V lookup: CDR1 LNHDA, CDR2 SQIVND (reference sequence). The CDR3 reads CASSPGLAGTRQVF. The CDR3 DNA sequence: TGTGCCAGTAGTCCGGGACTAGCGGGGACCCGGCAGGTCTTC.

The genes are TRBV18 and TRBJ1-2; D gene uncertain. CDR1 KGHSH and CDR2 LQKENI come from the germline V gene. V lost 3 bases to trimming and J lost 4 bases, with 15 bases between them. There are 15 residues in the CDR3. The CDR3 protein is CASSPQPTVSYGYTF. The DNA of the CDR3 is TGTGCCAGCTCACCCCAGCCCACAGTAAGCTATGGCTACACCTTC.

The chain has TRBV19 and TRBJ1-6; 7 nucleotides line up with TRBD1. The trim removed 5 bases at V and 9 bases at J, leaving 13 bases unmatched. The CDR3 totals 16 residues. The germline CDR1 and CDR2 sequences are LNHDA and SQIVND (reference sequence). The CDR3 region has the DNA TGTGCCAGTAGTGGATCAGGGGGGCGTGGGAGTTCACCCCTCCACTTT. It encodes CASSGSGGRGSSPLHF.

The chain joins TRBV4-1 to TRBJ2-7, with TRBD1 matching over 10 bases. Germline V CDR1 and CDR2: MGHRA, YSYEKL. Germline trimming cut 4 bases from V and 6 bases from J; bases unmatched to any gene: 6. The CDR3 is 14 residues long. In DNA form, the CDR3 reads TGCGCCAGCAGCCTCGGGACAGGGGCTGCCGAGCAGTACTTC. It encodes CASSLGTGAAEQYF.

The chain carries TRBV15 and TRBJ1-1; 7 bases are shared with TRBD1. V was clipped by 1 base and J by 0 bases; unmatched bases: 8. The CDR3 consists of 17 residues. The V gene's germline CDR1 is LNHNV and CDR2 YYDKDF (reference sequence). CDR3 residues: CATSRVGTGEMNTEAFF. The CDR3 DNA is TGTGCCACCAGCAGAGTGGGAACAGGGGAAATGAACACTGAAGCTTTCTTT.

The chain recombines TRBV7-9 with TRBJ1-2; 9 nucleotides agree with TRBD1. CDR3 length equals 14 residues. Germline CDR1 is SEHNR and CDR2 is FQNEAQ (reference sequence). With 5 bases clipped from V and 5 bases from J, the junction kept 6 bases outside the gene matches. The CDR3 sequence: CASSVTGGAYGYTF. As DNA, the CDR3 is TGTGCCAGCAGCGTCACAGGGGGCGCGTATGGCTACACCTTC.

The rearrangement uses TRBV6-6 and TRBJ2-1, with 13 bases matching TRBD2. The CDR3 extends over 16 amino acids. The V gene's germline CDR1 is MNHNY and CDR2 SVGAGI (reference sequence). J gave up 6 bases and V 5 bases, and 7 bases lay outside the gene matches. Written as DNA, the CDR3 is TGTGCCAGCAGTCCGGGGACTAGCGGGGCCCCCAATGAGCAGTTCTTC. Its protein is CASSPGTSGAPNEQFF.

The rearrangement uses TRBV18 and TRBJ2-3, with a weak D call TRBD1 (5 bases). Trimming took 0 bases from V and 4 from J, leaving 14 bases between them. The length of the CDR3 is 16 residues. Germline CDR1 and CDR2: KGHSH and LQKENI. For the CDR3, the DNA is TGTGCCAGCTCACCACCAGATCAGGGTAGCCCAGATACGCAGTATTTT. As protein: CASSPPDQGSPDTQYF.

The chain employs TRBV7-8 and TRBJ2-7; 12 bases match TRBD1. This CDR3 region has 15 residues. Germline CDR1 SGHVS, CDR2 FQNEAQ. J lost 2 bases, V lost 1 base, and 0 bases had no gene match. This chain's CDR3 is CASSLGDRGPYEQYF. CDR3 coding DNA: TGTGCCAGCAGCTTAGGGGACAGGGGGCCCTACGAGCAGTACTTC.

This clone was counted only a few times. The chain combines TRBV19 with TRBJ1-5; D is unresolved. CDR3 length: 15 amino acids. The germline V gene encodes CDR1 LNHDA and CDR2 SQIVND (reference sequence). Trimming pared 1 base from V and 1 base from J, leaving 8 bases between. CDR3 DNA sequence: TGTGCCAGTAGTATAGCCAGGATGAGCAATCAGCCCCAGCATTTT. Residues: CASSIARMSNQPQHF.

The gene calls are TRBV5-4 and TRBJ2-7, with TRBD2 matching over 7 bases. The CDR3 covers 15 residues. The V gene's germline CDR1 is SGHNT and CDR2 YYREEE (reference sequence). With 3 bases clipped from V and 4 bases from J, the junction kept 10 bases outside the gene matches. The DNA for the CDR3 is TGTGCCAGCAGCTCGGGGGGAAGCGGGCTTTACGAGCAGTACTTC. Protein: CASSSGGSGLYEQYF.